This passage covers 20 T cell receptor beta chains from one sample sequenced in a study of Ad26.COV2.S vaccination and SARS-CoV-2 variants. TCRdb's copy holds only in-frame clones and misses some; the assay was immunoSEQ multiplex PCR. The top ten hold 2.9% of the sample, which has some 270,000 clones, about 83% seen once. The treatment here: around 19 received Ad26.COV2.S at low or high dose, single or two shots; about five received placebo; per-sample allocation not given. After the first vaccine or placebo injection, samples were drawn on day 63. The sample here was peripheral blood, taken in a trial of Ad26.COV2.S vaccine versus placebo. The receptors stem from a person aged 18-60 years who received the Ad26.COV2.S COVID-19 vaccine or a placebo.

J is TRBJ1-2 and V is TRBV25-1; D uncertain. This CDR3 is built from 13 residues. Germline V gene lookup returns CDR1 MGHDK and CDR2 SYGVNS. V was cut by 2 bases and J by 2 bases, with 6 bases left in between. The CDR3 is CASSELGNYGYTF. CDR3 bases: TGTGCCAGCAGTGAACTAGGGAACTATGGCTACACCTTC.

The CDR3 sequence is CASSLMASGSTDTQYF. CDR3 bases: TGTGCCAGCAGCTTAATGGCTAGCGGAAGCACAGATACGCAGTATTTT. The chain combines TRBV11-1 with TRBJ2-3; TRBD2 agrees at 7 bases. Germline V gives CDR1 SGHAT, CDR2 FQDESV (reference sequence). The CDR3 runs to 16 residues. V dropped 2 bases and J dropped 0; count of bases not matched to a gene: 5.

This clone was seen a handful of times. The chain joins TRBV30 to TRBJ2-3; weak D call: TRBD2 (5 bases). The V gene lost 5 bases and the J gene lost 4 bases, with 13 bases spanning the gap. CDR1 is GTSNPN, CDR2 SVGIG, per germline (reference sequence). This CDR3 region has 13 residues. CDR3: CAWSRTAADTQYF. In DNA form, the CDR3 reads TGTGCCTGGTCCCGGACTGCCGCAGATACGCAGTATTTT.

The rearrangement links TRBV4-1 to TRBJ2-5; D gene uncertain. V was shortened by 4 bases and J by 0 bases, with 9 bases between the two germline ends. In germline, CDR1 is MGHRA, CDR2 YSYEKL. The length of the CDR3 is 14 residues. DNA for the CDR3: TGCGCCAGCAGCCGGGCTGGCGACCAAGAGACCCAGTACTTC. As protein: CASSRAGDQETQYF.

The chain recombines TRBV5-6 with TRBJ1-5; 8 bases are a match to TRBD1. Looked up from germline, CDR1 is SGHDT and CDR2 is YYEEEE. The V gene end was trimmed by 2 bases and the J gene end by 6 bases; junction bases not matched to a gene: 4. This CDR3 contains 14 residues. The CDR3 loop reads CASSFQGAGQPQHF. The CDR3 nucleotides are TGTGCCAGCAGCTTTCAGGGGGCTGGTCAGCCCCAGCATTTT.

This clone was counted ten times or more. This chain links TRBV2 with TRBJ1-2, with D unclear. V was trimmed by 2 bases and J by 8 bases, leaving 12 bases between them. The CDR3 consists of 13 residues. Germline CDR1 is SNHLY and CDR2 is FYNNEI. The CDR3 region is CASSELGLSGYTF. DNA of the CDR3: TGTGCCAGCAGTGAATTAGGGTTGAGCGGCTACACCTTC.

The rearrangement uses TRBV24-1 and TRBJ2-2; 11 positions match TRBD1. The CDR3 loop spans 16 amino acids. Germline CDR1 and CDR2: KGHDR and SFDVKD. The J segment lost 7 bases and the V segment lost 9 bases, leaving 12 bases of the junction unmatched. The chain's CDR3 is CATGRMGQGVHGELFF. For the CDR3, the DNA is TGTGCCACCGGTCGGATGGGACAGGGGGTTCACGGGGAGCTGTTTTTT.

Worth noting for this clone: In the same sample, other DNA sequences code for this CDR3. V usage is TRBV20-1 and J usage is TRBJ2-1; D not certain. The CDR3 covers 10 residues. CDR1 and CDR2 (germline): DFQATT, SNEGSKA (reference sequence). Trimming took 3 bases from V and 3 from J, leaving 0 bases between them. DNA for the CDR3: TGCAGTGCTAGCTACAATGAGCAGTTCTTC. Encoded protein: CSASYNEQFF.

The chain uses TRBV6-2 or TRBV6-3 and TRBJ2-7; unclear D gene. V lost 2 bases and J lost 0, with 8 bases in between. Germline-derived CDR1 and CDR2 are MNHEY and SVGEGT. The CDR3 contains 14 residues. The CDR3 DNA sequence: TGTGCCAGCAGTTACACGGCAGGCTCCTACGAGCAGTACTTC. Translating it yields CASSYTAGSYEQYF.

The chain recombines TRBV4-1 with TRBJ2-3, with TRBD1 matching over 11 bases. The ends lost 1 base at V and 4 bases at J; junction bases unmatched: 7. The CDR3 has 17 amino acids. Germline CDR1 MGHRA, CDR2 YSYEKL. The CDR3 protein is CASSQVFGQGASDTQYF. CDR3 nucleotide sequence: TGCGCCAGCAGCCAAGTGTTCGGACAGGGGGCCTCAGATACGCAGTATTTT.

The CDR3 DNA is TGTGCCAGCAGCCCTCGGACAGGGATAAAGCCCCAGCATTTT. Protein product: CASSPRTGIKPQHF. The chain carries TRBV7-8 and TRBJ1-5; 8 bases are a match to TRBD1. This CDR3 is 14 amino acids long. From germline, CDR1 is SGHVS and CDR2 FQNEAQ. V shed 5 bases, J shed 8 bases, and the junction held 8 bases outside the gene matches.

The chain employs TRBV7-2 and TRBJ2-5, with no clear D. The germline V and J ends were trimmed by 6 bases and 4 bases, with 15 bases remaining between them. The CDR3 covers 14 residues. The germline V gene encodes CDR1 SGHTA and CDR2 FQGNSA. CDR3 sequence reads: CASSLPGRPETQYF. The DNA for the CDR3 is TGTGCCAGCAGTCTCCCGGGCCGCCCAGAGACCCAGTACTTC.

This rearrangement joins TRBV27 to TRBJ2-1, with D uncertain. The germline gives CDR1 MNHEY, CDR2 SMNVEV (reference sequence). Trimming cost V 6 bases and J 8 bases, with 17 bases left between them. The CDR3 length is 14 residues. The CDR3 region is CASRNLGEGHEQFF. The CDR3 nucleotides are TGTGCCAGCAGGAACTTAGGCGAAGGCCATGAGCAGTTCTTC.

The chain joins TRBV30 to TRBJ2-2, with 9 bases matching TRBD1. This CDR3 is 16 amino acids long. CDR1 and CDR2 (germline): GTSNPN, SVGIG (reference sequence). After removal of 3 bases from V and 1 base from J, the junction contained 6 bases not matched to a gene. The CDR3 DNA is TGTGCCTGGAGGATACAGGGGGCGGTGAACACCGGGGAGCTGTTTTTT. Protein sequence: CAWRIQGAVNTGELFF.

The chain uses TRBV9 and TRBJ2-5; the D gene could be TRBD1 or TRBD2 (5 bases each). The CDR3 has 14 amino acids. V dropped 4 bases and J dropped 5 bases, with 15 bases sitting between them. Germline-derived CDR1 and CDR2 are SGDLS and YYNGEE. The CDR3, as DNA: TGTGCCAGCAGCCTCTCAGGGTCGGGGGAGACCCAGTACTTC. Its protein is CASSLSGSGETQYF.

The chain links TRBV11-3 to TRBJ2-1; D may correspond to TRBD1 or TRBD2 (5 bases each). This CDR3 spans 15 amino acids. The germline V and J ends were trimmed by 5 bases and 2 bases, with 13 bases remaining between them. Germline V gene data show CDR1 as SGHNT and CDR2 as YENEEA. CDR3 in DNA: TGTGCCAGCAGCCCCGCCGGGACGGCCTACAATGAGCAGTTCTTC. Amino acid sequence: CASSPAGTAYNEQFF.

The chain couples TRBV5-1 to TRBJ2-1; TRBD2 matches 13 bases. The CDR3 loop spans 15 amino acids. CDR1 and CDR2 (germline): SGHRS, YFSETQ. V was pared by 6 bases and J by 13 bases, with 13 bases of the junction left unmatched. CDR3: CASTWGTSGTREQFF. CDR3 bases: TGCGCCAGCACCTGGGGGACTAGCGGGACGAGAGAACAGTTCTTC.

This chain connects TRBV7-3 to TRBJ1-1; D is perhaps TRBD1 (5 bases). There are 13 residues in the CDR3. Looked up from germline, CDR1 is SGHTA and CDR2 is FQGTGA. V was clipped by 1 base and J by 5 bases, with 8 bases between them. CDR3 DNA: TGTGCCAGCAGCTTAATGGGGGGTACTGAAGCTTTCTTT. This encodes CASSLMGGTEAFF.

The V call is TRBV7-6, the J call TRBJ1-4; D gene unclear. Germline CDR1 is SGHVS and CDR2 is FNYEAQ. The CDR3 consists of 16 residues. Trimming removed 2 bases at V and 0 bases at J, with 10 bases between. CDR3 in DNA: TGTGCCAGCAGCTTAAGGGCAGACACAACTAATGAAAAACTGTTTTTT. As protein: CASSLRADTTNEKLFF. The entire variable domain, with the rest obtained from reference TRBV7-6 and TRBJ1-4, is as follows: GAGVSQSPRYKVTKRGQDVALRCDPISGHVSLYWYRQALGQGPEFLTYFNYEAQQDKSGLPNDRFSAERPEGSISTLTIQRTEQRDSAMYRCASSLRADTTNEKLFFGSGTQLSVL.

The J gene is TRBJ2-7, the V gene TRBV7-9, with a possible D match to TRBD1 (6 bases). Germline CDR1 SEHNR, CDR2 FQNEAQ (reference sequence). V was clipped by 9 bases and J by 3 bases, with 27 bases between them. CDR3 length: 17 amino acids. CDR3 loop: CARKKKTVDSPFYEQYV. The CDR3 DNA sequence: TGTGCCAGGAAGAAGAAAACCGTGGACAGTCCCTTCTACGAGCAGTACGTC.